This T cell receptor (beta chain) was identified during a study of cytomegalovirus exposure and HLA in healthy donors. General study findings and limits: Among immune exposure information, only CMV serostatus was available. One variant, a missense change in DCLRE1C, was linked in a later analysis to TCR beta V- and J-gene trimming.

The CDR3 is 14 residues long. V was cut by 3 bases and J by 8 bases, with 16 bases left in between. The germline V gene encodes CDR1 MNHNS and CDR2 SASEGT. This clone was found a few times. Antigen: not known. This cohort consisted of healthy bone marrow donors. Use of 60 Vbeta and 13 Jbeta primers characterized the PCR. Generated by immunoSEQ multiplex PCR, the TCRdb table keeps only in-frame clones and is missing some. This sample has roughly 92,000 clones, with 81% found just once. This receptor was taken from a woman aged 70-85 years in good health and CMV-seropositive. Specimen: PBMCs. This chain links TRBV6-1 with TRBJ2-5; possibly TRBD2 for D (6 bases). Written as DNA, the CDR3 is TGTGCCAGCAGTGAGGGAGGCGGATCAGGTACCCAGTACTTC. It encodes CASSEGGGSGTQYF.